A selection of T cell receptor beta chains follows, all from one sample in a study of OX40 agonist ivuxolimab in advanced cancers. Here immunoSEQ multiplex PCR was the method, and the copy in TCRdb shows in-frame clones only, minus some. The table lists about 81,000 clones, about 86% of them singletons. Sequenced here: CD4+ or CD8+ T cells sorted from blood, sampled in a trial of the OX40 agonist ivuxolimab. The origin of the receptors is an adult with an advanced solid tumor such as melanoma, head and neck, liver or kidney cancer. CDR3s include the opening cysteine and the closing phenylalanine or tryptophan. The order of the fields is CDR3 protein, CDR3 DNA, clone size, V gene, D gene, J gene, CDR3 length. A D gene is named only where the DNA matches it firmly. Expanded clones are given a class, and other clones once, few, many or no size at all.

CDR3: CASRPPGHTDTQYF; DNA: TGTGCCAGCAGACCTCCGGGTCACACAGATACGCAGTATTTT; size: once; V: TRBV6-5; D: NA; J: TRBJ2-3; length: 14
CDR3: CASSTLISGSIYNEQFF; DNA: TGTGCCAGCAGTACCCTGATTAGCGGGAGTATCTACAATGAGCAGTTCTTC; size: NA; V: TRBV25-1; D: TRBD2; J: TRBJ2-1; length: 17
CDR3: CASKEDRAGELFF; DNA: TGTGCCAGCAAAGAAGACAGGGCCGGGGAGCTGTTTTTT; size: NA; V: TRBV2; D: TRBD1; J: TRBJ2-2; length: 13
CDR3: CASSLQPGQIRNTEAFF; DNA: TGTGCCAGCAGCTTACAACCGGGACAGATAAGGAACACTGAAGCTTTCTTT; size: once; V: TRBV7-2; D: TRBD1; J: TRBJ1-1; length: 17
CDR3: CASSRGLSSSYNEQFF; DNA: TGTGCCAGCAGCCGAGGACTTTCGAGCTCCTACAATGAGCAGTTCTTC; size: NA; V: TRBV4-2; D: NA; J: TRBJ2-1; length: 16
CDR3: CATSTIIEGSNQPQHF; DNA: TGTGCCACCAGCACTATAATCGAGGGGAGCAATCAGCCCCAGCATTTT; size: once; V: TRBV15; D: NA; J: TRBJ1-5; length: 16
CDR3: CATQPGTRELFF; DNA: TGTGCCACACAACCTGGTACCCGGGAGCTGTTTTTT; size: NA; V: TRBV28; D: NA; J: TRBJ2-2; length: 12
CDR3: CASSSYRVGEQYF; DNA: TGTGCCAGCAGCTCCTACAGGGTTGGCGAGCAGTACTTC; size: NA; V: TRBV7-2; D: NA; J: TRBJ2-7; length: 13
CDR3: CASSPEVGEQYF; DNA: TGTGCCAGCAGCCCCGAGGTTGGCGAGCAGTACTTC; size: NA; V: TRBV7-2; D: NA; J: TRBJ2-7; length: 12
CDR3: CASSKEERDRGPPGTQYF; DNA: TGTGCCAGCAGCAAAGAGGAGAGGGACAGGGGGCCTCCGGGTACGCAGTATTTT; size: NA; V: TRBV21-1; D: NA; J: TRBJ2-3; length: 18
CDR3: CASSLARGLSPLHF; DNA: TGTGCCAGCAGCTTGGCCAGGGGGCTTTCACCCCTCCACTTT; size: NA; V: TRBV5-6; D: TRBD1; J: TRBJ1-6; length: 14
CDR3: CASSRDPYRPGNTIYF; DNA: TGTGCCAGCAGCCGCGACCCTTATCGCCCCGGAAACACCATATATTTT; size: NA; V: TRBV27; D: NA; J: TRBJ1-3; length: 16
CDR3: CASSSTYEQYF; DNA: TGTGCCAGCAGTTCTACCTACGAGCAGTACTTC; size: NA; V: TRBV28; D: NA; J: TRBJ2-7; length: 11
CDR3: CAWSVLEPGTQYF; DNA: TGTGCCTGGAGTGTACTGGAGCCCGGGACCCAGTACTTC; size: NA; V: TRBV30; D: NA; J: TRBJ2-5; length: 13
CDR3: CASSPGLAWNTGELFF; DNA: TGTGCCAGCAGCCCCGGACTAGCGTGGAACACCGGGGAGCTGTTTTTT; size: NA; V: TRBV11-3; D: TRBD2; J: TRBJ2-2; length: 16
CDR3: CSAVGQAETFF; DNA: TGCAGCGCGGTGGGCCAGGCGGAAACTTTCTTT; size: NA; V: TRBV29-1; D: NA; J: TRBJ1-1; length: 11
CDR3: CATSRDQSIPGARDNQPQHF; DNA: TGTGCCACCAGCAGAGATCAAAGCATTCCGGGGGCGCGAGACAATCAGCCCCAGCATTTT; size: NA; V: TRBV15; D: NA; J: TRBJ1-5; length: 20
CDR3: CASSTTWGGISNQPQHF; DNA: TGTGCCAGTAGTACCACCTGGGGTGGGATTAGCAATCAGCCCCAGCATTTT; size: NA; V: TRBV19; D: NA; J: TRBJ1-5; length: 17
CDR3: CASSLSQGIYGANVLTF; DNA: TGTGCCAGCAGTTTGAGCCAGGGGATTTATGGGGCCAACGTCCTGACTTTC; size: NA; V: TRBV27; D: NA; J: TRBJ2-6; length: 17
CDR3: CASSIQLGETQYF; DNA: TGTGCCAGCTCGATTCAGCTAGGGGAGACCCAGTACTTC; size: NA; V: TRBV18; D: NA; J: TRBJ2-5; length: 13
CDR3: CASSLPGSSNQPQHF; DNA: TGTGCCAGCAGTTTACCAGGGTCCAGCAATCAGCCCCAGCATTTT; size: once; V: TRBV28; D: NA; J: TRBJ1-5; length: 15
CDR3: CASSPGTGVVNEQFF; DNA: TGCGCCAGCAGCCCCGGGACAGGGGTGGTTAATGAGCAGTTCTTC; size: NA; V: TRBV5-1; D: TRBD1; J: TRBJ2-1; length: 15
CDR3: CASSVGSWYEQYF; DNA: TGTGCCAGCAGTGTGGGGAGTTGGTACGAGCAGTACTTC; size: NA; V: TRBV25-1; D: NA; J: TRBJ2-7; length: 13
CDR3: CASNPSNGKVNVLTF; DNA: TGTGCCAGCAATCCTTCTAACGGGAAAGTCAACGTCCTGACTTTC; size: NA; V: TRBV28; D: NA; J: TRBJ2-6; length: 15
CDR3: CASSPPAPGQEQYEQYF; DNA: TGTGCCAGCTCACCCCCCGCCCCGGGACAGGAACAGTACGAGCAGTACTTC; size: NA; V: TRBV18; D: TRBD1; J: TRBJ2-7; length: 17
CDR3: CASSILIGELFF; DNA: TGTGCCAGTAGTATATTGATCGGGGAGCTGTTTTTT; size: NA; V: TRBV19; D: NA; J: TRBJ2-2; length: 12
CDR3: CASSAGGNAFF; DNA: TGTGCCAGCAGTGCCGGGGGGAATGCTTTCTTT; size: NA; V: TRBV6-4; D: NA; J: TRBJ1-1; length: 11
CDR3: CASSPQGTGVDNEQFF; DNA: TGTGCCAGCTCACCACAGGGGACAGGCGTTGACAATGAGCAGTTCTTC; size: NA; V: TRBV18; D: TRBD1; J: TRBJ2-1; length: 16
CDR3: CASSSGSIRGSSYNEQFF; DNA: TGCGCCAGCAGCAGCGGGTCCATTCGCGGGAGCTCCTACAATGAGCAGTTCTTC; size: NA; V: TRBV5-1; D: TRBD2; J: TRBJ2-1; length: 18
CDR3: CASSSGQATLNEQFF; DNA: TGTGCCAGCAGTTCCGGACAAGCCACCTTGAATGAGCAGTTCTTC; size: NA; V: TRBV25-1; D: NA; J: TRBJ2-1; length: 15
CDR3: CASSLRDRVGNEQFF; DNA: TGCGCCAGCAGCTTACGGGACAGGGTGGGGAATGAGCAGTTCTTC; size: NA; V: TRBV5-1; D: TRBD1; J: TRBJ2-1; length: 15
CDR3: CASSRASGTYEQYF; DNA: TGTGCCAGTAGTAGGGCTAGCGGGACCTACGAGCAGTACTTC; size: NA; V: TRBV19; D: TRBD2; J: TRBJ2-7; length: 14
CDR3: CASSYGPASLNTEAFF; DNA: TGTGCCAGCAGTTACGGCCCGGCCAGCCTGAACACTGAAGCTTTCTTT; size: NA; V: TRBV28; D: NA; J: TRBJ1-1; length: 16
CDR3: CASARDSQETQYF; DNA: TGTGCCAGCGCTAGGGACAGCCAAGAGACCCAGTACTTC; size: NA; V: TRBV7-9; D: TRBD1; J: TRBJ2-5; length: 13
CDR3: CASSLTSTDTQYF; DNA: TGTGCCAGCAGTTTGACTAGCACAGATACGCAGTATTTT; size: NA; V: TRBV27; D: NA; J: TRBJ2-3; length: 13
CDR3: CASSVIGANVLTF; DNA: TGTGCCAGCAGTGTGATTGGGGCCAACGTCCTGACTTTC; size: NA; V: TRBV6-5; D: NA; J: TRBJ2-6; length: 13
CDR3: CAISRQGLATQYF; DNA: TGTGCCATCAGTAGACAGGGGTTGGCGACCCAGTACTTC; size: NA; V: TRBV10-3; D: TRBD1; J: TRBJ2-5; length: 13
CDR3: CASSLVSGGNNEQFF; DNA: TGTGCCAGCAGCTTGGTTTCTGGGGGGAATAATGAGCAGTTCTTC; size: NA; V: TRBV7-2; D: NA; J: TRBJ2-1; length: 15
CDR3: CASTWSQGAMGADTQYF; DNA: TGTGCCAGCACCTGGAGCCAGGGGGCAATGGGCGCAGATACGCAGTATTTT; size: NA; V: TRBV25-1; D: TRBD1; J: TRBJ2-3; length: 17
CDR3: CASSDKDRYTDTQYF; DNA: TGTGCCAGCAGCGACAAAGACAGATACACAGATACGCAGTATTTT; size: NA; V: TRBV2; D: NA; J: TRBJ2-3; length: 15
CDR3: CASSLPLGWGGRASDTQYF; DNA: TGTGCCAGCAGCTTACCACTGGGTTGGGGCGGGAGGGCATCCGATACGCAGTATTTT; size: NA; V: TRBV7-9; D: TRBD2; J: TRBJ2-3; length: 19
CDR3: CATYKGTGTDTQYF; DNA: TGTGCCACCTATAAGGGGACAGGCACAGATACGCAGTATTTT; size: many; V: TRBV19; D: TRBD1; J: TRBJ2-3; length: 14
CDR3: CASSSGQVYEQYF; DNA: TGTGCCAGCAGCTCGGGACAGGTCTACGAGCAGTACTTC; size: NA; V: TRBV21-1; D: NA; J: TRBJ2-7; length: 13
CDR3: CATSPEKRGASYTF; DNA: TGTGCCACCAGCCCAGAGAAACGGGGGGCCAGCTACACCTTC; size: NA; V: TRBV15; D: NA; J: TRBJ1-2; length: 14
CDR3: CASSLFTGAGGSEQYF; DNA: TGCGCCAGCAGCTTGTTTACTGGGGCGGGGGGTTCCGAGCAGTACTTC; size: NA; V: TRBV5-1; D: TRBD2; J: TRBJ2-7; length: 16
CDR3: CASSLPRTATNEKLFF; DNA: TGTGCCAGCAGTTTACCCAGGACAGCAACTAATGAAAAACTGTTTTTT; size: NA; V: TRBV27; D: NA; J: TRBJ1-4; length: 16
CDR3: CASGLGVSSYNEQFF; DNA: TGTGCCAGCGGATTGGGCGTTAGCTCCTACAATGAGCAGTTCTTC; size: NA; V: TRBV27; D: NA; J: TRBJ2-1; length: 15
CDR3: CASSSYDRSSYEQYF; DNA: TGTGCCAGCAGTTCGTACGACAGGAGCTCCTACGAGCAGTACTTC; size: NA; V: TRBV28; D: NA; J: TRBJ2-7; length: 15
CDR3: CASSFSGYQETQYF; DNA: TGTGCCAGCAGTTTCAGCGGATACCAAGAGACCCAGTACTTC; size: NA; V: TRBV28; D: NA; J: TRBJ2-5; length: 14
CDR3: CASSPNTGGSQPQHF; DNA: TGTGCCAGCTCCCCCAATACAGGGGGCAGTCAGCCCCAGCATTTT; size: NA; V: TRBV19; D: TRBD1; J: TRBJ1-5; length: 15
CDR3: CASSLRNTPPPYGYTF; DNA: TGTGCCAGCAGCTTGCGGAACACCCCGCCACCATATGGCTACACCTTC; size: NA; V: TRBV5-8; D: NA; J: TRBJ1-2; length: 16
CDR3: CASSQGGRGSTDTQYF; DNA: TGCGCCAGCAGCCAAGGAGGCAGGGGGAGCACAGATACGCAGTATTTT; size: NA; V: TRBV4-1; D: TRBD1; J: TRBJ2-3; length: 16
CDR3: CASKYQGAQYF; DNA: TGTGCCAGCAAGTACCAGGGAGCCCAGTACTTC; size: NA; V: TRBV27; D: NA; J: TRBJ2-5; length: 11
CDR3: CASSSSLLTGTENTDTQYF; DNA: TGTGCCAGCAGCTCAAGCCTTTTAACCGGGACAGAGAACACAGATACGCAGTATTTT; size: once; V: TRBV7-9; D: TRBD1; J: TRBJ2-3; length: 19
CDR3: CATRPSGGGGFTDTQYF; DNA: TGTGCCACCAGACCTAGCGGGGGTGGGGGTTTCACAGATACGCAGTATTTT; size: NA; V: TRBV28; D: TRBD2; J: TRBJ2-3; length: 17
CDR3: CASRNGRSGNTIYF; DNA: TGTGCCAGCCGCAACGGCCGCTCTGGAAACACCATATATTTT; size: few; V: TRBV28; D: NA; J: TRBJ1-3; length: 14
CDR3: CASSYSGQGGYEQYF; DNA: TGTGCCAGCAGTTACTCAGGACAGGGGGGTTACGAGCAGTACTTC; size: NA; V: TRBV6-6; D: TRBD1; J: TRBJ2-7; length: 15